Listed below are T cell receptor beta chains from one sample, sequenced in a study of T-cell memory formation after mild COVID-19. TCRdb called the 5' RACE reads again in MiXCR, with one record for every CDR3 protein. The table lists roughly 300,000 distinct CDR3 sequences, less than 9.5% of them singletons. Sequenced material: PBMCs or a T cell subset sorted from them (not recorded which). The receptors derive from a man aged 18 to 29 who had mild COVID-19 (a few samples of this study predate the infection). Cell type and time point are not known. The CDR3 runs from the conserved cysteine through the conserved F or W. D genes are given only for firm matches. The listing skips clone size in some rows; elsewhere it reads once, few, many or a size class.

CDR3aa | CDR3nt | j_gene | abundance | d_gene | v_gene
CASRPTSGGMAYQETQYF | TGTGCCAGCAGGCCAACTAGCGGGGGCATGGCGTACCAAGAGACCCAGTACTTC | TRBJ2-5 | many | TRBD2 | TRBV6-6
CSVEAQETQYF | TGCAGCGTTGAAGCCCAAGAGACCCAGTACTTC | TRBJ2-5 | . | . | TRBV29-1
CASRTISGGSETQYF | TGTGCCAGCAGGACGATTAGCGGGGGTTCAGAGACCCAGTACTTC | TRBJ2-5 | few | TRBD2 | TRBV12-3/TRBV12-4
CASSSRLVTTDTQYF | TGTGCCAGCAGCTCCCGACTAGTAACCACAGATACGCAGTATTTT | TRBJ2-3 | . | . | TRBV7-9
CASSIIGGGDTQYF | TGTGCCAGCAGCATCATCGGGGGTGGAGATACGCAGTATTTT | TRBJ2-3 | . | . | TRBV7-3
CASSPGQGNSPLHF | TGTGCCAGCAGCCCCGGACAGGGTAATTCACCCCTCCACTTT | TRBJ1-6 | many | TRBD1 | TRBV28
CSAHGTSGHHSYNEQFF | TGCAGCGCACATGGGACTAGCGGCCATCACTCCTACAATGAGCAGTTCTTC | TRBJ2-1 | . | TRBD2 | TRBV29-1
CASGMRGNYEQYF | TGTGCCAGTGGGATGCGGGGCAACTACGAGCAGTACTTC | TRBJ2-7 | . | . | TRBV6-5
CASSLGGEYEQYF | TGTGCCAGCAGCTTAGGGGGGGAATACGAGCAGTACTTC | TRBJ2-7 | many | . | TRBV7-2
CASSLLGGGQFF | TGTGCCAGCAGCCTACTCGGGGGGGGGCAGTTCTTC | TRBJ2-1 | few | TRBD2 | TRBV14
CSGTGTVNTEAFF | TGCAGCGGTACCGGGACAGTGAACACTGAAGCTTTCTTT | TRBJ1-1 | many | TRBD1 | TRBV29-1
CASSTTGTGTTGELFF | TGTGCCAGCAGTACAACCGGGACAGGGACCACCGGGGAGCTGTTTTTT | TRBJ2-2 | . | TRBD1 | TRBV6-2/TRBV6-3
CASSSGTYTGELFF | TGCGCCAGCAGCTCCGGGACCTACACCGGGGAGCTGTTTTTT | TRBJ2-2 | . | . | TRBV5-1
CAWTSGVPSYNEQFF | TGTGCCTGGACTAGCGGGGTTCCCTCCTACAATGAGCAGTTCTTC | TRBJ2-1 | . | TRBD2 | TRBV30
CASNRDLGTEAFF | TGCGCCAGCAACAGGGATCTGGGGACTGAAGCTTTCTTT | TRBJ1-1 | few | . | TRBV5-1
CASSQVWKTGAREQYF | TGTGCCAGCAGCCAAGTTTGGAAAACAGGGGCTCGCGAGCAGTACTTC | TRBJ2-7 | . | TRBD1 | TRBV3-1
CSAPDRGEIQAFF | TGCAGTGCGCCGGACAGGGGAGAGATACAAGCTTTCTTT | TRBJ1-1 | few | TRBD1 | TRBV20-1
CASSQASGGAGNEQFF | TGCGCCAGCAGCCAAGCTAGCGGGGGGGCAGGGAATGAGCAGTTCTTC | TRBJ2-1 | . | TRBD2 | TRBV4-1
CASFLSGANVLTF | TGTGCCAGCTTTCTCTCTGGGGCCAACGTCCTGACTTTC | TRBJ2-6 | . | . | TRBV27
CASSPRDRVYEQYF | TGTGCCAGCAGCCCTCGGGACAGGGTCTACGAGCAGTACTTC | TRBJ2-7 | few | TRBD1 | TRBV7-9
CASSSLGGGLADTQYF | TGTGCCAGCAGTAGCTTGGGGGGCGGTTTGGCAGATACGCAGTATTTT | TRBJ2-3 | . | . | TRBV6-5
CASSPPREGNQPQHF | TGTGCCAGCAGTCCGCCCAGGGAAGGCAATCAGCCCCAGCATTTT | TRBJ1-5 | few | . | TRBV12-3/TRBV12-4
CASSLKPRDEQYF | TGTGCCAGCAGCTTAAAGCCCCGGGACGAGCAGTACTTC | TRBJ2-7 | few | . | TRBV7-6
CASSLATGRQFF | TGTGCCAGCAGCTTAGCGACGGGGAGGCAGTTCTTC | TRBJ2-1 | . | . | TRBV7-2
CASSYLGPPRETQYF | TGTGCCAGCAGTTACTTGGGACCTCCTCGGGAGACCCAGTACTTC | TRBJ2-5 | many | . | TRBV6-6
CASSYSPGYGNTIYF | TGTGCCAGCAGTTACTCGCCGGGGTACGGAAACACCATATATTTT | TRBJ1-3 | few | . | TRBV6-5
CASAQGGSGQPQHF | TGTGCCAGCGCCCAGGGGGGCTCGGGACAGCCCCAGCATTTT | TRBJ1-5 | . | TRBD1 | TRBV6-2/TRBV6-3
CATSDLLRGQETQYF | TGTGCCACCAGTGATTTGCTACGGGGGCAAGAGACCCAGTACTTC | TRBJ2-5 | many | . | TRBV24-1
CASSQMIGTSGSTDTQYF | TGCGCCAGCAGCCAGATGATAGGGACTAGCGGGAGCACAGATACGCAGTATTTT | TRBJ2-3 | few | TRBD2 | TRBV4-3
CAWSQPGLVGYTF | TGTGCCTGGAGCCAACCGGGCCTCGTAGGCTACACCTTC | TRBJ1-2 | few | . | TRBV30
CSAISFTEAFF | TGCAGTGCTATCTCGTTCACTGAAGCTTTCTTT | TRBJ1-1 | many | . | TRBV20-1
CASSVSGSWGETQYF | TGTGCCAGCAGCGTAAGTGGGTCTTGGGGAGAGACCCAGTACTTC | TRBJ2-5 | few | . | TRBV9
CASSFRTDTGELFF | TGTGCCAGCTCATTTCGGACTGACACCGGGGAGCTGTTTTTT | TRBJ2-2 | . | . | TRBV18
CASSLGLSPNTGELFF | TGTGCCAGCAGCCTTGGACTCTCCCCGAACACCGGGGAGCTGTTTTTT | TRBJ2-2 | . | . | TRBV13
CASSLGPGGRRDTGELFF | TGTGCCAGCAGCTTAGGTCCGGGGGGGCGGCGAGACACCGGGGAGCTGTTTTTT | TRBJ2-2 | few | TRBD2 | TRBV7-3
CASSTGGANTGELFF | TGTGCCAGCAGCACAGGGGGCGCGAACACCGGGGAGCTGTTTTTT | TRBJ2-2 | few | TRBD1 | TRBV25-1
CASSDRGGETDTQYF | TGTGCCAGCAGTGACCGGGGCGGGGAAACAGATACGCAGTATTTT | TRBJ2-3 | . | . | TRBV6-4
CASSFRQSNYGYTF | TGTGCCAGCAGTTTCAGACAGAGTAACTATGGCTACACCTTC | TRBJ1-2 | . | . | TRBV7-2
CASSFLGATNEKLFF | TGTGCCAGCAGTTTCCTGGGGGCAACTAATGAAAAACTGTTTTTT | TRBJ1-4 | . | . | TRBV12-3/TRBV12-4
CASSQEDGWGYEQYF | TGCGCCAGCAGCCAAGAAGATGGTTGGGGGTACGAGCAGTACTTC | TRBJ2-7 | . | . | TRBV4-3
CASSHRILAGTGELFF | TGTGCCAGCAGCCATCGAATCCTAGCGGGGACCGGGGAGCTGTTTTTT | TRBJ2-2 | few | TRBD2 | TRBV14
CASSQRTTYNSPLHF | TGTGCCAGCAGCCAACGTACGACCTATAATTCACCCCTCCACTTT | TRBJ1-6 | few | . | TRBV3-1
CASSPGLRSNQPQHF | TGTGCCAGCAGCCCAGGGTTACGAAGCAATCAGCCCCAGCATTTT | TRBJ1-5 | many | . | TRBV12-3/TRBV12-4
CASSLVALAERVDEQFF | TGTGCCAGCAGCTTAGTAGCTCTAGCGGAGAGGGTCGATGAGCAGTTCTTC | TRBJ2-1 | few | TRBD2 | TRBV7-8
CASSRGGLMITDTQYF | TGCGCCAGCAGCCGCGGGGGACTGATGATCACAGATACGCAGTATTTT | TRBJ2-3 | . | TRBD2 | TRBV4-1
CASSEWRGATAGELFF | TGTGCCAGCAGTGAATGGAGGGGCGCAACGGCCGGGGAGCTGTTTTTT | TRBJ2-2 | . | . | TRBV6-1
CASSQGLAGRWDTQYF | TGCGCCAGCAGCCAAGGTCTAGCGGGGAGGTGGGATACGCAGTATTTT | TRBJ2-3 | few | TRBD2 | TRBV4-1
CASSLGGEGTQPQHF | TGTGCCAGCAGCTTAGGGGGGGAGGGGACCCAACCCCAGCATTTT | TRBJ1-5 | many | . | TRBV7-9
CASSYQQGSGEQFF | TGCGCCAGCAGCTATCAACAGGGGAGCGGTGAGCAGTTCTTC | TRBJ2-1 | few | TRBD1 | TRBV5-1
CASTSGVLNTEAFF | TGTGCCAGCACGTCCGGGGTCCTTAACACTGAAGCTTTCTTT | TRBJ1-1 | . | . | TRBV12-3/TRBV12-4
CASSQEFDTQYF | TGCGCCAGCAGCCAAGAATTTGATACGCAGTATTTT | TRBJ2-3 | few | . | TRBV4-3
CASSQPGRDGAETQYF | TGTGCCAGCAGTCAACCTGGACGGGACGGGGCAGAGACCCAGTACTTC | TRBJ2-5 | many | . | TRBV6-5
CASGRGLDYGYTF | TGTGCCAGTGGGAGGGGGCTCGACTATGGCTACACCTTC | TRBJ1-2 | many | TRBD1 | TRBV10-3
CASGPPMSPFF | TGTGCCAGCGGGCCCCCCATGAGTCCGTTCTTC | TRBJ2-1 | . | . | TRBV25-1
CASSFSDGSADTF | TGTGCCAGCAGCTTTTCGGACGGTTCGGCGGACACCTTC | TRBJ1-2 | few | . | TRBV7-2
CASSPIGVNTEAFF | TGCGCCAGCAGCCCCATTGGGGTGAACACTGAAGCTTTCTTT | TRBJ1-1 | few | . | TRBV4-1